Each of the 24 T cell receptor beta chains below was sequenced from the same sample in a study of cytomegalovirus exposure and HLA in healthy donors. The PCR used 60 Vbeta and 13 Jbeta primers. Measured with immunoSEQ multiplex PCR; TCRdb has only the in-frame clones, and not every one. The profile shows about 160,000 clones, around 76% of them singletons. Sequenced sample: PBMCs. The receptors shown here come from a female donor in good health and CMV-seronegative.

The chain links TRBV5-1 to TRBJ1-4; D not resolved. CDR1 SGHRS and CDR2 YFSETQ come from the germline V gene. This CDR3 region has 15 residues. The V end lost 0 bases, the J end lost 5 bases, and 11 bases lay between the germline ends. CDR3: CASSLEGRRNEKLFF. The DNA for the CDR3 is TGCGCCAGCAGCTTGGAGGGCAGGAGGAATGAAAAACTGTTTTTT.

This clone appeared once. J is TRBJ2-1 and V is TRBV7-8, with TRBD2 matching over 12 bases. V gave up 2 bases and J gave up 12 bases; unmatched junction bases: 14. Germline V lookup: CDR1 SGHVS, CDR2 FQNEAQ. CDR3 length equals 17 residues. CDR3 protein: CASSLSTLAGGPGAQFF. The CDR3 DNA is TGTGCCAGCAGCTTATCCACCCTAGCGGGGGGGCCGGGTGCGCAGTTCTTC. The full variable domain, rest sourced from reference TRBV7-8 and TRBJ2-1, is GAGVSQSPRYKVAKRGQDVALRCDPISGHVSLFWYQQALGQGPEFLTYFQNEAQLDKSGLPSDRFFAERPEGSVSTLKIQRTQQEDSAVYLCASSLSTLAGGPGAQFFGPGTRLTVL.

The chain recombines TRBV18 with TRBJ2-5; TRBD2 matches at 7 bases. Unmatched junction bases numbered 4, after V lost 2 bases and J lost 4 bases. Germline values: CDR1 KGHSH, CDR2 LQKENI. This CDR3 contains 14 residues. The CDR3 DNA follows: TGTGCCAGCTCACCAAAAGGGAGGGGAGAGACCCAGTACTTC. The encoded protein is CASSPKGRGETQYF.

The chain employs TRBV5-4 and TRBJ2-3; 9 positions match TRBD2. With V trimmed by 0 bases and J by 6 bases, 11 bases remained unmatched. This CDR3 spans 17 amino acids. The germline CDR1 and CDR2 sequences are SGHNT and YYREEE (reference sequence). CDR3 in amino acids: CASSLGTSVNTEDTQYF. In DNA, the CDR3 is TGTGCCAGCAGCTTGGGGACTAGCGTGAACACGGAGGATACGCAGTATTTT.

The rearrangement links TRBV5-1 to TRBJ2-2, with a possible D match to TRBD1 (7 bases). The CDR3 sequence is 15 residues long. Germline assignment: CDR1 SGHRS and CDR2 YFSETQ. Trimming took 4 bases from V and 1 from J, leaving 11 bases between them. This chain's CDR3 is CASSAGQMNTGELFF. In DNA, the CDR3 is TGCGCCAGCAGCGCGGGACAGATGAACACCGGGGAGCTGTTTTTT.

This sequence joins TRBV5-1 and TRBJ2-1; 9 nucleotides line up with TRBD1. Trimming took 0 bases from V and 10 from J; bases not matched to a gene: 11. This CDR3 is built from 16 residues. Germline-derived CDR1 and CDR2 are SGHRS and YFSETQ. CDR3 protein: CASSLAAQGALGEQFF. The CDR3 DNA reads as TGCGCCAGCAGCTTGGCCGCACAGGGGGCGCTTGGAGAGCAGTTCTTC.

Note on this clone: A junction end diverges from the germline sequence, so it may reflect a read error. The chain employs TRBV30 and TRBJ2-2, with D possibly TRBD2 on 7 matching bases. The CDR3 runs to 12 residues. Germline-derived CDR1 and CDR2 are GTSNPN and SVGIG (reference sequence). The CDR3 spells CAGRGGAGELFF. Written as DNA, the CDR3 is TGTGCCGGGAGGGGGGGGGCCGGGGAGCTGTTTTTT.

This rearrangement joins TRBV6-1 to TRBJ1-5; D might be TRBD1 (6 bases). Germline-derived CDR1 and CDR2 are MNHNS and SASEGT. The CDR3 sequence is 13 residues long. V lost 8 bases, J lost 6 bases, and 14 bases lay in between. The CDR3 bases are TGTGCCAGCGGACAGTCGCCCGGTCAGCCCCAGCATTTT. Translating it yields CASGQSPGQPQHF.

The chain is built from TRBV7-6 and TRBJ2-7, with 13 bases fitting TRBD2. Trimming cost V 0 bases and J 6 bases; bases outside gene matches: 5. The CDR3 is 16 amino acids. Germline loops: CDR1 SGHVS, CDR2 FNYEAQ. CDR3 protein: CASSLAGTSGTGEQYF. The CDR3 DNA is TGTGCCAGCAGCTTAGCCGGGACTAGCGGGACCGGCGAGCAGTACTTC.

The chain recombines TRBV11-2 with TRBJ2-7; D is possibly TRBD2 (6 bases). The CDR3 is 15 amino acids. CDR1 is SGHAT and CDR2 is FQNNGV in the germline V gene. Trimming pared 1 base from V and 4 bases from J, leaving 14 bases between. The CDR3 is CASSLVGGGPYEQYF. CDR3 DNA: TGTGCCAGCAGCTTAGTGGGAGGAGGGCCTTACGAGCAGTACTTC.

This chain links TRBV2 with TRBJ2-5; 12 bases line up with TRBD1. V lost 10 bases and J lost 3; bases outside the gene matches: 6. Germline V gene lookup returns CDR1 SNHLY and CDR2 FYNNEI. This CDR3 is 14 amino acids long. The CDR3 loop reads CATPGTGGEETQYF. The CDR3 nucleotides are TGTGCCACCCCCGGGACAGGGGGCGAAGAGACCCAGTACTTC.

This clone was seen once. Just one base apart from a much larger clone, this may be a read error. The V gene is TRBV7-8, the J gene TRBJ2-7, with D perhaps matching TRBD1 (6 bases). V gave up 3 bases and J gave up 3 bases, with 9 bases separating them. Germline V lookup: CDR1 SGHVS, CDR2 FQNEAQ. The length of the CDR3 is 13 residues. CDR3 in DNA: TGTGCCAGCAGCTTGGACAGATTCTACGAGCAGTACTTC. Residues: CASSLDRFYEQYF.

The chain is built from TRBV5-1 and TRBJ2-2; TRBD2 matches 8 bases. CDR1 and CDR2 (germline): SGHRS, YFSETQ. V trimming: 1 base; J trimming: 3 bases; junction bases outside the gene matches: 2. The CDR3 is made up of 15 amino acids. The CDR3 DNA reads as TGCGCCAGCAGCTTGACTAGCGGATACACCGGGGAGCTGTTTTTT. It codes for CASSLTSGYTGELFF.

The V and J genes are TRBV30 and TRBJ1-4; D is possibly TRBD1 (6 bases). V lost 8 bases to trimming and J lost 3 bases, with 13 bases between them. In germline, CDR1 is GTSNPN, CDR2 SVGIG (reference sequence). This CDR3 comprises 13 residues. In nucleotides, the CDR3 is TGTGCCGGGAAGGGGGAACCTAATGAAAAACTGTTTTTT. It yields the protein CAGKGEPNEKLFF.

V and J are TRBV5-1 and TRBJ2-1; weak D call: TRBD2 (6 bases). Trimming took 1 base from V and 8 from J, leaving 16 bases between them. This CDR3 contains 15 residues. Germline CDR1 and CDR2: SGHRS and YFSETQ. The CDR3 here is CASSLLPGLVDEQFF. In nucleotides, the CDR3 is TGCGCCAGCAGCTTGCTACCGGGACTCGTCGATGAGCAGTTCTTC.

V is TRBV6-1 and J is TRBJ1-5, with TRBD1 matching over 9 bases. The length of the CDR3 is 13 residues. V lost 6 bases to trimming and J lost 6 bases; unmatched junction nucleotides: 3. Germline-derived CDR1 and CDR2 are MNHNS and SASEGT. CDR3 amino acids: CASRDRGPQPQHF. The CDR3 coding sequence is TGTGCCAGCAGGGACAGGGGACCTCAGCCCCAGCATTTT.

The chain is built from TRBV27 and TRBJ1-2, with 8 positions matching TRBD1. J lost 5 bases, V lost 0 bases, and 8 bases had no gene match. CDR1 is MNHEY and CDR2 is SMNVEV in the germline V gene (reference sequence). The CDR3 loop spans 16 amino acids. The CDR3 DNA reads TGTGCCAGCAGTTTATCCCGTTCGACAGGGGTTTATGGCTACACCTTC. It codes for CASSLSRSTGVYGYTF.

The chain combines TRBV18 with TRBJ1-2; TRBD1 is a possible D gene (5 bases). CDR3 length: 15 residues. V was clipped by 2 bases and J by 5 bases, with 15 bases between them. Germline lookup yields CDR1 KGHSH and CDR2 LQKENI. CDR3 in DNA: TGTGCCAGCTCACCATTTAGTGGGGGGAATTATGGCTACACCTTC. Encoded protein: CASSPFSGGNYGYTF.

Here the CDR3 reads CASSLGDLAGGADTQYF. The CDR3 nucleotides are TGCGCCAGCAGCTTGGGAGACCTAGCGGGAGGCGCAGATACGCAGTATTTT. The chain combines TRBV5-1 with TRBJ2-3, with 11 nucleotides matching TRBD2. The CDR3 covers 17 residues. The V segment lost 0 bases and the J segment 4 bases; nucleotides outside the gene matches: 7. The germline V gene has CDR1 SGHRS and CDR2 YFSETQ.

This sequence joins TRBV6-5 and TRBJ1-2, with 7 bases fitting TRBD1. Germline loops: CDR1 MNHEY, CDR2 SVGAGI. J lost 3 bases, V lost 5 bases, and 6 bases had no gene match. The CDR3 loop spans 14 amino acids. The CDR3 DNA reads as TGTGCCAGCAGTCGTCAACAGGGGTACTATGGCTACACCTTC. As protein: CASSRQQGYYGYTF.

There are a few counts of this clone. In nucleotides, the CDR3 is TGTGCCAGTATTGACGGGAAGGGTGATCAGCCCCAGCATTTT. Translated: CASIDGKGDQPQHF. This rearrangement joins TRBV19 to TRBJ1-5; no reliable D call. This CDR3 is 14 amino acids long. Germline assignment: CDR1 LNHDA and CDR2 SQIVND (reference sequence). Trimming cost V 7 bases and J 5 bases, with 15 bases left between them.

CDR3 coding DNA: TGTGCCAGCAGCGTATCGTACGGGGGGTTGGCGACCCAGTACTTC. Translated, it gives CASSVSYGGLATQYF. This rearrangement joins TRBV9 to TRBJ2-5; TRBD2 matches at 7 bases. From germline, CDR1 is SGDLS and CDR2 YYNGEE. V gave up 1 base and J gave up 7 bases; unmatched junction bases: 10. The CDR3 has 15 residues.

The rearrangement links TRBV13 to TRBJ2-7; maybe TRBD2 (5 bases). The CDR3 contains 14 residues. Trimming cost V 0 bases and J 5 bases, with 11 bases left between them. CDR1 and CDR2 (germline): PRHDT, FYEKMQ (reference sequence). CDR3 protein: CASSLGSGRHEQYF. The CDR3 DNA follows: TGTGCCAGCAGCTTAGGTTCGGGGAGACACGAGCAGTACTTC. Full variable domain (remainder filled in from reference TRBV13 and TRBJ2-7): AAGVIQSPRHLIKEKRETATLKCYPIPRHDTVYWYQQGPGQDPQFLISFYEKMQSDKGSIPDRFSAQQFSDYHSELNMSSLELGDSALYFCASSLGSGRHEQYFGPGTRLTVT.

This chain connects TRBV5-1 to TRBJ2-5; D possibly corresponds to TRBD1 (5 bases). Germline CDR1 is SGHRS and CDR2 is YFSETQ. This CDR3 comprises 14 residues. V was cut by 0 bases and J by 0 bases, with 6 bases left in between. This CDR3 is CASSLEGYQETQYF. The CDR3 coding sequence is TGCGCCAGCAGCTTGGAGGGGTACCAAGAGACCCAGTACTTC.